This TCR beta chain came from a study of blood T cell repertoires in COVID-19. This table comes from immunoSEQ multiplex PCR, and its TCRdb copy is limited to in-frame clones, with some not included. This sample has over 250,000 clones, with 75% to 95% found just once. This CDR3 has 14 residues. Germline CDR1 reads SGHDT; CDR2 reads YYEEEE. V was trimmed by 0 bases and J by 7 bases, leaving 10 bases between them. The specimen was peripheral blood. The clonotype originates from a person aged 18 to 29 with COVID-19, enrolled during active disease. The gene calls are TRBV5-6 and TRBJ2-2; tentatively, D is TRBD1 (6 bases). CDR3 sequence (DNA): TGTGCCAGCAGCTTGGGAGCAGGGGACGGGGAGCTGTTTTTT. This sequence encodes CASSLGAGDGELFF. Combining the CDR3 with reference TRBV5-6 and TRBJ2-2 gives the whole variable domain DAGVTQSPTHLIKTRGQQVTLRCSPKSGHDTVSWYQQALGQGPQFIFQYYEEEERQRGNFPDRFSGHQFPNYSSELNVNALLLGDSALYLCASSLGAGDGELFFGEGSRLTVL.